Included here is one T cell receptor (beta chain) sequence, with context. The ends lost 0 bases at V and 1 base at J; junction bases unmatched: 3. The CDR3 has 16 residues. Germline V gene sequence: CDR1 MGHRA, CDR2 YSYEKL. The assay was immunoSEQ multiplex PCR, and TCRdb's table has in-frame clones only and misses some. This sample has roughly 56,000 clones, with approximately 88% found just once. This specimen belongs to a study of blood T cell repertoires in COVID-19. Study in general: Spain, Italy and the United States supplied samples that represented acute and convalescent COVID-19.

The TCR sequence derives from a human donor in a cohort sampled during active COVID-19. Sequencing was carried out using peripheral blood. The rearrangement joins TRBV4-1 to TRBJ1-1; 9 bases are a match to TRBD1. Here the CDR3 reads CASSQDLGQGNTEAFF. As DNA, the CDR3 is TGCGCCAGCAGCCAAGATCTGGGACAGGGGAACACTGAAGCTTTCTTT.